The 30 T cell receptor beta chains in this list originate from one sample, sequenced in a study of blood T cells in healthy people across ages. Sample-barcoded 5' priming and a J-beta primer mix drove a second PCR of roughly 6 to 12 cycles. Each CDR3 protein gets one entry after TCRdb re-called the 5' RACE reads with MiXCR. The sample contains almost 1 million distinct CDR3 sequences, 45% to 60% of which appear only once. The sequenced material came from blood. These receptors came from a woman in her fifties or sixties in good health.

The chain recombines TRBV28 with TRBJ1-6; 8 nucleotides match TRBD1. Per the germline V gene, CDR1 is MDHEN and CDR2 is SYDVKM. The J segment lost 10 bases and the V segment lost 8 bases, leaving 10 bases of the junction unmatched. The CDR3 has 14 amino acids. For the CDR3, the DNA is TGTGCCAGCGCTCCCGGACAGGGCCGATCACCCCTCCACTTT. Translation: CASAPGQGRSPLHF.

CDR3: CASSQTGLFYGYTF. The CDR3, as DNA: TGTGCCAGCAGCCAGACAGGACTGTTCTATGGCTACACCTTC. The chain has TRBV3-1 and TRBJ1-2; tentatively, D is TRBD1 (6 bases). The CDR3 contains 14 residues. Trimming took off 3 bases at V and 4 bases at J, with 12 bases between the two ends. From germline, CDR1 is LGHDT and CDR2 YNNKEL (reference sequence).

V usage is TRBV7-3 and J usage is TRBJ2-3, with D unresolved. Germline V CDR1 and CDR2: SGHTA, FQGTGA. This CDR3 comprises 14 residues. V lost 1 base and J lost 8, with 13 bases in between. CDR3 DNA sequence: TGTGCCAGCAGCTTAATAGAGTCGGTGGGTACGCAGTATTTT. Encoded protein: CASSLIESVGTQYF.

The chain employs TRBV7-9 and TRBJ2-5, with 9 bases that match TRBD2. CDR3 length: 14 amino acids. The ends lost 5 bases at V and 4 bases at J; junction bases unmatched: 5. CDR1 is SEHNR and CDR2 is FQNEAQ in the germline V gene (reference sequence). CDR3 residues: CASSRAGGGETQYF. As DNA, the CDR3 is TGTGCCAGCAGCCGAGCGGGAGGTGGAGAGACCCAGTACTTC.

Of note for this clonotype: The junction differs from germline at one of its ends, possibly a read error. The chain is built from TRBV6-5 and TRBJ2-5; tentative D call: TRBD1 (6 bases). Matching the DNA end better, TRBJ2-7 makes the J call doubtful. This CDR3 comprises 14 residues. Germline values: CDR1 MNHEY, CDR2 SVGAGI. The CDR3 protein is CAGSEQGYEGEQYF. In DNA, the CDR3 is TGTGCCGGCAGTGAACAGGGTTACGAGGGCGAGCAGTACTTC.

The chain recombines TRBV27 with TRBJ2-4; tentatively, D is TRBD2 (6 bases). The CDR3 spans 12 residues. V gave up 5 bases and J gave up 15 bases, with 17 bases separating them. Germline V gene data show CDR1 as MNHEY and CDR2 as SMNVEV (reference sequence). The CDR3 is CASSLTGTPLYF. In DNA, the CDR3 is TGTGCCAGCAGTCTTACCGGGACTCCACTGTACTTC.

The CDR3 reads CASSRAGPSHEQYF. The DNA of the CDR3 is TGTGCCAGCAGCCGAGCGGGACCCAGCCACGAGCAGTACTTC. V gene TRBV3-1 combines with J gene TRBJ2-7; 7 bases map to TRBD2. V dropped 4 bases and J dropped 5; count of bases not matched to a gene: 8. Germline CDR1 and CDR2: LGHDT and YNNKEL (reference sequence). This CDR3 is built from 14 residues.

The rearrangement uses TRBV4-3 and TRBJ2-2, with 12 positions matching TRBD2. The germline gives CDR1 LGHNA, CDR2 YSLEER. With 0 bases clipped from V and 4 bases from J, the junction kept 6 bases outside the gene matches. This CDR3 has 18 amino acids. DNA for the CDR3: TGCGCCAGCAGCCAAGATCTAGCGGGAGGGCCTAGCACCGGGGAGCTGTTTTTT. Translating gives CASSQDLAGGPSTGELFF.

This clonotype was observed a single time. The chain uses TRBV11-2 and TRBJ2-5, with 10 bases lining up with TRBD2. The DNA end favors TRBJ2-7, so the J call may be wrong. The CDR3 is 15 amino acids. Looked up from germline, CDR1 is SGHAT and CDR2 is FQNNGV. This chain's CDR3 is CASSLAQREGYEQYF. DNA for the CDR3: TGTGCCAGCAGCTTAGCCCAGCGGGAGGGATACGAGCAGTACTTC.

For this clonotype: Mismatch with germline at one junction end may stem from a read error. The rearrangement links TRBV3-1 to TRBJ1-4; D is unclear. Germline loops: CDR1 LGHDT, CDR2 YNNKEL (reference sequence). The CDR3 is made up of 15 amino acids. CDR3 sequence reads: CASSQGRGVNEKLFF. The CDR3 nucleotides are TGTGCCAGCAGTCAAGGACGGGGTGTTAATGAAAAACTGTTTTTT.

In nucleotides, the CDR3 is TGTGCCAGCAGTATGGGACTAGCGGGACGGCGCTCCTACAATGAGCAGTTCTTC. Protein product: CASSMGLAGRRSYNEQFF. The V call is TRBV12-3 or TRBV12-4, the J call TRBJ2-1; TRBD2 matches 13 bases. J gave up 0 bases and V 5 bases, and 7 bases lay outside the gene matches. The CDR3 length is 18 residues.

This sequence joins TRBV11-1 and TRBJ2-6, with D maybe TRBD2 (6 bases). The germline V gene has CDR1 SGHAT and CDR2 FQDESV (reference sequence). The V gene lost 1 base and the J gene lost 0 bases, with 13 bases spanning the gap. This CDR3 has 18 amino acids. CDR3 in amino acids: CASSLEEGRHSGANVLTF. CDR3 DNA sequence: TGTGCCAGCAGCTTAGAGGAGGGGCGCCACTCTGGGGCCAACGTCCTGACTTTC.

The V call is TRBV29-1, the J call TRBJ2-2; tentatively, D is TRBD2 (6 bases). Germline V CDR1 and CDR2: SQVTM, ANQGSEA. The CDR3 has 13 amino acids. The V and J ends lost 7 bases and 8 bases respectively, with 17 bases between them. CDR3 bases: TGCAGCGCCGCTGGACTACCGCCTGGGGAGCTGTTTTTT. Residues: CSAAGLPPGELFF.

The chain has TRBV20-1 and TRBJ1-2; D is uncertain. The length of the CDR3 is 14 residues. V was cut by 6 bases and J by 2 bases, with 16 bases left in between. Per the germline V gene, CDR1 is DFQATT and CDR2 is SNEGSKA (reference sequence). The CDR3 DNA follows: TGCAGTGCACAAGGGAGAAGGGTCAACTATGGCTACACCTTC. Its protein is CSAQGRRVNYGYTF.

The rearrangement uses TRBV20-1 and TRBJ1-2; D gene ambiguous. V lost 3 bases, J lost 9 bases, and 14 bases lay in between. Per the germline V gene, CDR1 is DFQATT and CDR2 is SNEGSKA (reference sequence). The CDR3 loop spans 12 amino acids. CDR3 region: CSASRTGTRYTF. The CDR3 DNA is TGCAGTGCTAGCCGTACCGGTACTCGCTACACCTTC.

The J gene is TRBJ2-7, the V gene TRBV6-6, with TRBD1 matching 9 bases. The CDR3 runs to 15 residues. V gave up 7 bases and J gave up 0 bases; unmatched junction bases: 7. Germline V gene sequence: CDR1 MNHNY, CDR2 SVGAGI (reference sequence). CDR3 nucleotide sequence: TGTGCCAGCACCGCCTCGACAGGGGGCTCCTACGAGCAGTACTTC. Translation gives CASTASTGGSYEQYF.

Remarks on this clonotype: This clone may be a read error of a much larger clone one base away. The chain couples TRBV3-1 to TRBJ2-5, with 7 bases lining up with TRBD2. The germline gives CDR1 LGHDT, CDR2 YNNKEL (reference sequence). This CDR3 has 15 residues. The CDR3 spells CASSQEGGTIYEQHF. The CDR3 region has the DNA TGTGCCAGCAGCCAAGAAGGAGGGACTATTTACGAGCAGCACTTC.

J is TRBJ2-7 and V is TRBV6-5; the D is unclear. The V end lost 5 bases, the J end lost 2 bases, and 16 bases lay between the germline ends. The length of the CDR3 is 15 residues. CDR1 and CDR2 (germline): MNHEY, SVGAGI. The DNA of the CDR3 is TGTGCCAGCAGTCCTTTTAGAGGCGGAGCCTACGAGCAGTACTTC. Its translation: CASSPFRGGAYEQYF.

This chain joins TRBV27 and TRBJ2-2; TRBD1 aligns across 7 bases. V trimming: 0 bases; J trimming: 1 base; junction bases outside the gene matches: 5. The CDR3 covers 17 residues. Germline assignment: CDR1 MNHEY and CDR2 SMNVEV (reference sequence). The CDR3 DNA reads TGTGCCAGCAGTTTATCGAAGGGACAGATGAACACCGGGGAGCTGTTTTTT. Protein: CASSLSKGQMNTGELFF.

The chain joins TRBV20-1 to TRBJ2-3; no definite D call. V lost 6 bases to trimming and J lost 2 bases, with 18 bases between them. The CDR3 extends over 15 amino acids. In germline, CDR1 is DFQATT, CDR2 SNEGSKA (reference sequence). This CDR3 is CSARRDVPYTDTQYF. The DNA for the CDR3 is TGCAGTGCCAGGCGAGACGTCCCATACACAGATACGCAGTATTTT.

The V call is TRBV5-5, the J call TRBJ2-5; D is possibly TRBD1 (5 bases). Germline assignment: CDR1 SGHKS and CDR2 YYEKEE (reference sequence). The CDR3 totals 14 residues. The germline V and J ends were trimmed by 0 bases and 1 base, with 7 bases remaining between them. CDR3 in amino acids: CASSLVDTQETQYF. The CDR3 DNA reads TGTGCCAGCAGCTTGGTGGACACCCAAGAGACCCAGTACTTC.

In its sample, this clonotype was seen a few times. The chain joins TRBV4-1 to TRBJ2-5; no definite D call. The DNA end is more similar to TRBJ2-7, so the J call may be wrong. The V gene's germline CDR1 is MGHRA and CDR2 YSYEKL. CDR3 size: 16 residues. The CDR3, as DNA: TGCGCCAGCAAAGCAGACCCAGATCTTTTGCTGTACGAGCAGTACTTC. It translates to CASKADPDLLLYEQYF.

The V gene is TRBV20-1, the J gene TRBJ2-3, with 7 nucleotides matching TRBD1. The CDR3 runs to 14 residues. Germline CDR1 DFQATT, CDR2 SNEGSKA (reference sequence). V dropped 3 bases and J dropped 1; count of bases not matched to a gene: 4. The CDR3 DNA follows: TGCAGTGCTAGCCAAACAGGGGGCACAGATACGCAGTATTTT. Its protein is CSASQTGGTDTQYF.

This clonotype appeared many times. This sequence joins TRBV7-2 and TRBJ2-1; the D is unclear. Germline V gene data show CDR1 as SGHTA and CDR2 as FQGNSA. The ends were cut back, 0 bases at V and 11 bases at J, with 8 bases in the middle. This CDR3 contains 12 residues. In DNA form, the CDR3 reads TGTGCCAGCAGCTTAGCCGTGCCAAAGCAGTTCTTC. This codes for CASSLAVPKQFF.

This clonotype was seen more than once but under ten times. The gene calls are TRBV20-1 and TRBJ2-4, with 9 nucleotides matching TRBD1. J gave up 4 bases and V 4 bases, and 11 bases lay outside the gene matches. Germline CDR1 is DFQATT and CDR2 is SNEGSKA (reference sequence). The CDR3 spans 16 residues. CDR3: CSATPGQGGSKNIQYF. CDR3 bases: TGCAGTGCTACCCCGGGACAGGGAGGATCAAAAAACATTCAGTACTTC.

The chain uses TRBV20-1 and TRBJ2-3; 12 bases align to TRBD2. V shed 6 bases and J 0 bases; nucleotides not matched to a gene: 4. Germline V lookup: CDR1 DFQATT, CDR2 SNEGSKA (reference sequence). The CDR3 extends over 15 amino acids. The CDR3 nucleotides read TGCAGTGCCGGCGGGACTAGCGGGAGCACAGATACGCAGTATTTT. Its translation: CSAGGTSGSTDTQYF.

V usage is TRBV5-1 and J usage is TRBJ2-7; 9 bases align to TRBD1. The germline gives CDR1 SGHRS, CDR2 YFSETQ. The CDR3 is made up of 15 amino acids. V dropped 6 bases and J dropped 3; count of bases not matched to a gene: 10. This chain's CDR3 is CASKPGQGGGYEQYF. The CDR3 bases are TGCGCCAGCAAGCCGGGACAGGGAGGCGGCTACGAGCAGTACTTC.

This chain connects TRBV6-2 or TRBV6-3 to TRBJ2-3, with 15 bases matching TRBD2. CDR1 MNHEY and CDR2 SVGEGT come from the germline V gene. The CDR3 loop spans 20 amino acids. V trimming: 6 bases; J trimming: 1 base; junction bases outside the gene matches: 14. CDR3: CASSPHLGLAGGPGTDTQYF. CDR3 nucleotides: TGTGCCAGCAGCCCCCACCTCGGACTAGCGGGAGGGCCGGGCACAGATACGCAGTATTTT.

The genes are TRBV20-1 and TRBJ2-1; D is possibly TRBD2 (6 bases). Between the trimmed V and J ends, which lost 4 bases and 0 bases, there was a span of 7 bases. This CDR3 comprises 13 residues. Germline CDR1 and CDR2: DFQATT and SNEGSKA (reference sequence). The DNA of the CDR3 is TGCAGTGCTATGACTAGCTCCTACAATGAGCAGTTCTTC. Its translation is CSAMTSSYNEQFF.

The chain combines TRBV3-1 with TRBJ1-5; D not resolved. This CDR3 region has 14 residues. In germline, CDR1 is LGHDT, CDR2 YNNKEL (reference sequence). V was pared by 0 bases and J by 3 bases, with 6 bases between. In DNA, the CDR3 is TGTGCCAGCAGCCAAGATGTAAACAATCAGCCCCAGCATTTT. This encodes CASSQDVNNQPQHF.